The source of this T cell receptor (beta chain) is a study of blood T cells in healthy people across ages. Study at large: Capture via template switching afforded approximately one barcoded beta molecule per two T cells. Broader study findings: Donor CMV status was unknown, possibly confounding expanded clonotype changes. Reliance upon unsorted PBMCs precluded definitive naive versus antigen-experienced comparison.

V was trimmed by 9 bases and J by 5 bases, leaving 11 bases between them. Germline CDR1 reads MDHEN; CDR2 reads SYDVKM. This CDR3 comprises 12 residues. Concerning this clonotype itself: Its antigen remains unknown.

A J-beta primer mix and a sample-barcoded 5' primer were used in a second PCR of about 7 to 12 cycles. Via MiXCR, TCRdb re-called the 5' RACE reads, giving one row per CDR3 protein. This table has 1.5 million to 2 million distinct CDR3 sequences, roughly two fifths appearing once. The receptor was derived from a human donor in good health. Input material: blood. V and J are TRBV28 and TRBJ1-5; D perhaps matches TRBD1 (5 bases). For the CDR3, the DNA is TGTGCCAGTACGGGGACCCATCAGCCCCAGCATTTT. It translates to CASTGTHQPQHF.